The source of this TCR beta chain is a study of blood T cell repertoires in COVID-19. Study-level background: Samples representing acute and convalescent COVID-19 were sourced from the United States, Italy and Spain. T cells, B-cell-depleted T cells, or PBMCs provided the cDNA or gDNA that served as material.

CDR1 and CDR2 from the germline V gene are ENHRY and SYGVKD. The CDR3 sequence is 14 residues long. V lost 3 bases to trimming and J lost 6 bases, with 9 bases between them. This clone was recorded once. In the source study's methods: Cell counts per sample came from amplifying reference gene primers. Assay: immunoSEQ multiplex PCR; the TCRdb copy retains only in-frame clones and omits some. V, J and clone size are those of that table, while D and trimming were read from the DNA. The sample has approximately 69,000 clones, more than 75% seen once; the top ten hold roughly 12%. The sample was peripheral blood. The TCR sequence derives from a human donor in a cohort sampled during active COVID-19. V is TRBV10-3 and J is TRBJ1-6; possibly TRBD1 for D (6 bases). The CDR3 reads CAISEQGPNSPLHF. The CDR3 DNA is TGTGCCATCAGTGAACAGGGACCTAATTCACCCCTCCACTTT.